This T cell receptor beta chain was documented in a study of T-cell memory formation after mild COVID-19. Each CDR3 protein is one row after TCRdb ran MiXCR on the 5' RACE reads. The top ten clones hold around 8.4% of a sample with 400,000 or so distinct CDR3 sequences, around 19% of them seen once. Turning to this clonotype: Its antigen remains unknown.

The germline V gene has CDR1 ENHRY and CDR2 SYGVKD. The V gene lost 3 bases and the J gene lost 7 bases, with 3 bases spanning the gap. The CDR3 contains 11 residues. The study, taken as a whole, reports: Clones contracting across day 15 to 85 had a balanced CD4/CD8 profile; later expanding clones leaned CD4+. Detection of some responders pre-infection suggested pre-existing cross-reactive memory T cells participated.

The sample was PBMCs or a T cell subset sorted from them (not recorded which). The chain couples TRBV10-3 to TRBJ2-2, with no clear D. This sequence was found in an adult woman who had mild COVID-19 (a few samples of this study predate the infection). Cell type and time point are not known. This chain's CDR3 is CAISEVGELFF. CDR3 nucleotides: TGTGCCATCAGTGAAGTCGGGGAGCTGTTTTTT.